The present T cell receptor (beta chain) was sequenced within a study of T cells in Graves' hyperthyroidism and ophthalmopathy. This clonotype was recorded many times. Looked up from germline, CDR1 is SGHTA and CDR2 is FQGNSA. The CDR3 length is 15 residues. V lost 5 bases, J lost 0 bases, and 7 bases stayed unmatched. TCR beta CDR3 sequences were amplified from RNA transcripts. Using the HTBI primer set, a first-round RT-PCR was run on the TCR CDR3. TCRdb redid the calling of the multiplex PCR reads with MiXCR, one entry per CDR3 protein. The sample carries 450,000 to 700,000 distinct CDR3 sequences, 46% recorded once.

The clonotype was recovered from an adult woman with Graves' disease, either hyperthyroidism or ophthalmopathy (not recorded which). V is TRBV7-2 and J is TRBJ2-7, with 7 positions matching TRBD2. What was sequenced was peripheral blood or thyroid tissue (not recorded which). Here the CDR3 DNA reads TGTGCCAGCAGCCTACGGACTAGTAACTCCTACGAGCAGTACTTC. It translates to CASSLRTSNSYEQYF.